This T cell receptor beta chain derives from a study of OX40 agonist ivuxolimab in advanced cancers. Across the whole study: People who had prior anti-PD-1, anti-PD-L1 or anti-CTLA-4 therapy could take part, and around 40% had some. A partial response was reached by three patients: one with hepatocellular carcinoma and two with cutaneous melanoma.

Comment on this clone: The antigen is undetermined.

There are 14 residues in the CDR3. V lost 3 bases and J lost 4; bases outside the gene matches: 4. Germline V gives CDR1 PRHDT, CDR2 FYEKMQ (reference sequence). The study's findings and limits: Among patients with partial responses at 0.1-3.0 mg/kg, clonal expansion was among the lowest.

Measured with immunoSEQ multiplex PCR; TCRdb has only the in-frame clones, and not every one. The sample records around 78,000 clones, roughly 84% being singletons. Sample: CD4+ or CD8+ T cells sorted from blood, taken in a trial of the OX40 agonist ivuxolimab. The sequence came from an adult with an advanced solid tumor such as melanoma, head and neck, liver or kidney cancer. The J gene is TRBJ2-5, the V gene TRBV13; 8 bases match TRBD1. The CDR3 region has the DNA TGTGCCAGCAGCTTCGGACAGGGTCGAGAGACCCAGTACTTC. It is translated as CASSFGQGRETQYF.